The present TCR beta chain was sequenced within a study of T cell responses to AZD1222 COVID-19 vaccine. Overall study findings and caveats: Repertoires were sampled only after the peak T cell response. Seropositive AZD1222 recipients at baseline numbered only five or six.

A few counts support this clone. Its antigen is undetermined. Sequencing used immunoSEQ multiplex PCR; TCRdb keeps in-frame clones, though not all of them. The sample shows around 84,000 clones, roughly 88% of them seen only once. The sequence derives from an adult in good health. The sequenced sample was peripheral blood, obtained on day 0 of AZD1222 vaccination.

CDR3 sequence (DNA): TGTGCCAGCAGCGTTGGGACAGGGGGCGGGTTGGCCGGGGAGCTGTTTTTT. Translation gives CASSVGTGGGLAGELFF. The chain employs TRBV9 and TRBJ2-2; TRBD1 aligns across 12 bases. The CDR3 runs 17 residues. CDR1 and CDR2 (germline): SGDLS, YYNGEE. The V gene end was trimmed by 2 bases and the J gene end by 6 bases; junction bases not matched to a gene: 8.